Described below is a single TCR beta chain sequence and its context. Its antigen is undetermined. The sample originates from a study of T cell responses to AZD1222 COVID-19 vaccine. Study-wide results and caveats: The sample set comprised mostly white British donors with more females, and clonal diversity was possibly underestimated.

The CDR3 is 15 amino acids. The trim removed 3 bases at V and 1 base at J, leaving 2 bases unmatched. Germline CDR1 MNHEY, CDR2 SMNVEV (reference sequence). Clones were sequenced by immunoSEQ multiplex PCR, and TCRdb holds only the in-frame ones, with some missing. The table has some 150,000 clones, 80% to 95% seen once; the top ten hold roughly 3%. This TCR derives from an adult who received the AZD1222 COVID-19 vaccine. Sequenced material: peripheral blood, taken 28 days after the second AZD1222 dose. The rearrangement links TRBV27 to TRBJ2-3, with 9 bases matching TRBD2. Here the CDR3 reads CASSFKRGGTDTQYF. The CDR3 nucleotides are TGTGCCAGCAGTTTCAAGCGGGGGGGCACAGATACGCAGTATTTT.